A single sample gave rise to the 26 T cell receptor beta chains below, sequenced in a study of blood T cell repertoires in COVID-19. Assay used: immunoSEQ multiplex PCR; TCRdb lists only in-frame clones, some missing. The table records 180,000 or so clones, approximately 86% of them present only once. Input material: peripheral blood. The receptors come from a man in his 60s with acute or convalescent COVID-19.

J is TRBJ2-7 and V is TRBV7-8, with 9 bases identical to TRBD2. The germline gives CDR1 SGHVS, CDR2 FQNEAQ. Trimming cost V 4 bases and J 4 bases; bases outside gene matches: 8. The CDR3 covers 15 residues. DNA for the CDR3: TGTGCCAGCAGCTCAGGGGCGGGAGGGACATACGAGCAGTACTTC. Its translation: CASSSGAGGTYEQYF.

The chain uses TRBV7-3 and TRBJ2-1; 8 bases align to TRBD2. The germline CDR1 and CDR2 sequences are SGHTA and FQGTGA. This CDR3 is 13 amino acids long. J lost 7 bases, V lost 4 bases, and 3 bases had no gene match. The CDR3 DNA reads TGTGCCAGCAGCTCCTCGGGGGGGAATGAGCAGTTCTTC. It specifies CASSSSGGNEQFF. The full variable domain, its missing parts supplied by reference TRBV7-3 and TRBJ2-1, is GAGVSQTPSNKVTEKGKYVELRCDPISGHTALYWYRQSLGQGPEFLIYFQGTGAADDSGLPNDRFFAVRPEGSVSTLKIQRTERGDSAVYLCASSSSGGNEQFFGPGTRLTVL.

This chain joins TRBV30 and TRBJ2-3, with D unresolved. The CDR3 runs 13 residues. CDR1 GTSNPN and CDR2 SVGIG come from the germline V gene (reference sequence). Trimming cost V 4 bases and J 0 bases, with 8 bases left between them. CDR3 DNA sequence: TGTGCCTGGAACAGTGCTAGCACAGATACGCAGTATTTT. Protein product: CAWNSASTDTQYF.

V and J are TRBV29-1 and TRBJ2-1; TRBD2 matches 9 bases. V lost 3 bases to trimming and J lost 4 bases; unmatched junction nucleotides: 4. Per germline, CDR1 SQVTM and CDR2 ANQGSEA. CDR3 size: 14 residues. Here the CDR3 reads CSVDKTSGYNEQFF. The CDR3 DNA follows: TGCAGCGTTGACAAAACTAGCGGGTACAATGAGCAGTTCTTC.

The chain couples TRBV25-1 to TRBJ2-1; 11 nucleotides match TRBD2. The V and J ends lost 7 bases and 8 bases, in that order; junction bases with no gene match: 7. This CDR3 region has 14 residues. Looked up from germline, CDR1 is MGHDK and CDR2 is SYGVNS. This chain's CDR3 is CASKTSGTHHEQFF. The CDR3 region has the DNA TGTGCCAGCAAGACTAGCGGGACTCACCATGAGCAGTTCTTC.

The chain is built from TRBV6-5 and TRBJ1-5; 10 positions match TRBD1. The V and J ends lost 6 bases and 1 base, in that order; junction bases with no gene match: 3. Germline V lookup: CDR1 MNHEY, CDR2 SVGAGI. This CDR3 comprises 15 residues. The CDR3 region is CASRGTGVSNQPQHF. DNA of the CDR3: TGTGCCAGCAGGGGGACAGGGGTGAGCAATCAGCCCCAGCATTTT.

The V call is TRBV27, the J call TRBJ2-7, with TRBD2 matching 7 bases. Germline trimming cut 10 bases from V and 2 bases from J; bases unmatched to any gene: 11. Germline CDR1 MNHEY, CDR2 SMNVEV (reference sequence). The CDR3 is 14 amino acids. The CDR3 DNA reads TGTGCCACCCGCCGGGGAGGGAGTCCCTACGAGCAGTACTTC. The encoded protein is CATRRGGSPYEQYF.

This chain links TRBV5-8 with TRBJ2-7, with 7 bases identical to TRBD1. There are 14 residues in the CDR3. J was trimmed by 3 bases and V by 0 bases; bases with no gene match: 3. Germline lookup yields CDR1 SGHTS and CDR2 YDEGEE. The chain's CDR3 is CASSLGAGGYEQYF. CDR3 in DNA: TGTGCCAGCAGCTTGGGGGCAGGGGGCTACGAGCAGTACTTC.

The CDR3 DNA follows: TGTGCCAGCAGTCCTAATAGGGGGCAGCGGTCCTACGAGCAGTACTTC. This encodes CASSPNRGQRSYEQYF. The rearrangement joins TRBV25-1 to TRBJ2-7; the match to TRBD1 covers 7 bases. This CDR3 is 16 amino acids long. The junction had 11 bases not matched to a gene; V was cut back by 5 bases and J by 1 base. Germline V gene data show CDR1 as MGHDK and CDR2 as SYGVNS.

The V call is TRBV5-1, the J call TRBJ2-1; 8 bases line up with TRBD1. V shed 0 bases and J 10 bases; nucleotides not matched to a gene: 9. The germline V gene has CDR1 SGHRS and CDR2 YFSETQ. This CDR3 region has 15 residues. DNA for the CDR3: TGCGCCAGCAGCTTGGACAGGACAGGGTCTCGGGAGCAGTTCTTC. Translating it yields CASSLDRTGSREQFF.

The chain carries TRBV1 and TRBJ2-3; the DNA was not compared with TRBD2, the D call given in the table. TRBV1 is classified as a pseudogene. This CDR3 contains 17 residues. For the CDR3, the DNA is TGCACCAGCAGCCAAGTCCCCGCCGGACTATCCGCTGGGATGCAGTATTTT. This encodes CTSSQVPAGLSAGMQYF.

V usage is TRBV19 and J usage is TRBJ1-2; no reliable D call. V was clipped by 3 bases and J by 4 bases, with 6 bases between them. The CDR3 runs 12 residues. Germline-derived CDR1 and CDR2 are LNHDA and SQIVND (reference sequence). The CDR3, as DNA: TGTGCCAGTAGTATTACTGGCTATGGCTACACCTTC. Its translation: CASSITGYGYTF.

This clone was found once. The chain combines TRBV5-1 with TRBJ2-2; 7 bases are a match to TRBD2. The germline CDR1 and CDR2 sequences are SGHRS and YFSETQ. J lost 5 bases, V lost 4 bases, and 8 bases had no gene match. The CDR3 sequence is 15 residues long. Here the CDR3 DNA reads TGCGCCAGCAGCCCGGACGGGGGGAGGACCGGGGAGCTGTTTTTT. Its protein is CASSPDGGRTGELFF.

The chain is built from TRBV7-7 and TRBJ2-5; 9 bases agree with TRBD1. This CDR3 contains 15 residues. Germline CDR1 reads SSHAT; CDR2 reads FNYEAQ (reference sequence). CDR3 sequence reads: CASSGGQGPQETQYF. CDR3 in DNA: TGTGCTAGCTCAGGGGGACAGGGCCCTCAAGAGACCCAGTACTTC.

This sequence joins TRBV18 and TRBJ1-1, with a possible D match to TRBD1 (5 bases). V dropped 2 bases and J dropped 6 bases, with 16 bases sitting between them. The CDR3 runs 15 residues. Germline V gene sequence: CDR1 KGHSH, CDR2 LQKENI. The DNA for the CDR3 is TGTGCCAGCTCACCAACCAGCGACAGCGGGCCTGAAGCTTTCTTT. Protein sequence: CASSPTSDSGPEAFF.

The chain combines TRBV19 with TRBJ2-1, with D hard to call. V dropped 4 bases and J dropped 7 bases, with 11 bases sitting between them. Germline CDR1 LNHDA, CDR2 SQIVND (reference sequence). The CDR3 has 13 amino acids. CDR3 sequence: CASSNYNVNEQFF. The CDR3 DNA follows: TGTGCCAGTAGTAATTACAACGTAAATGAGCAGTTCTTC.

The chain couples TRBV27 to TRBJ2-1; 7 bases line up with TRBD2. CDR3 length: 13 amino acids. V shed 6 bases and J 8 bases; nucleotides not matched to a gene: 7. Germline CDR1 and CDR2: MNHEY and SMNVEV (reference sequence). The CDR3 loop reads CASRLARVDEQFF. CDR3 DNA sequence: TGTGCCAGCAGACTAGCGCGGGTAGATGAGCAGTTCTTC.

The chain joins TRBV7-3 to TRBJ1-2; 7 nucleotides match TRBD1. V was pared by 4 bases and J by 14 bases, with 7 bases of the junction left unmatched. Germline V lookup: CDR1 SGHTA, CDR2 FQGTGA. There are 11 residues in the CDR3. The CDR3 nucleotides read TGTGCCAGCAGCTCCACAGGGGCCCAGACCTTC. It yields the protein CASSSTGAQTF.

V usage is TRBV28 and J usage is TRBJ1-1, with D possibly being TRBD1 (6 bases). Deletions cut 5 bases from V and 5 bases from J, with 18 bases between. Germline loops: CDR1 MDHEN, CDR2 SYDVKM. This CDR3 has 15 amino acids. CDR3 region: CASSPSWGRGTEAFF. The CDR3 region has the DNA TGTGCCAGCAGTCCCAGTTGGGGGAGGGGGACTGAAGCTTTCTTT. Full variable domain (outside the CDR3, taken from reference TRBV28 and TRBJ1-1): DVKVTQSSRYLVKRTGEKVFLECVQDMDHENMFWYRQDPGLGLRLIYFSYDVKMKEKGDIPEGYSVSREKKERFSLILESASTNQTSMYLCASSPSWGRGTEAFFGQGTRLTVV.

The chain recombines TRBV6-2 or TRBV6-3 with TRBJ2-3; tentative D call: TRBD2 (6 bases). The CDR3 totals 16 residues. V lost 5 bases, J lost 2 bases, and 17 bases lay in between. CDR1 and CDR2 (germline): MNHEY, SVGEGT. DNA of the CDR3: TGTGCCAGCAGTGGGGTGGGAGCGGGCTACACAGATACGCAGTATTTT. Translating it yields CASSGVGAGYTDTQYF.

The rearrangement uses TRBV13 and TRBJ1-4; D may be TRBD1 (5 bases). The CDR3 extends over 13 amino acids. Germline CDR1 is PRHDT and CDR2 is FYEKMQ (reference sequence). Trimming cost V 5 bases and J 8 bases, with 12 bases left between them. CDR3 amino acids: CASSQGGQEKLFF. In DNA form, the CDR3 reads TGTGCCAGCAGCCAGGGAGGTCAAGAAAAACTGTTTTTT.

The rearrangement uses TRBV13 and TRBJ2-7; TRBD2 might be the D (6 bases). Germline V lookup: CDR1 PRHDT, CDR2 FYEKMQ (reference sequence). The length of the CDR3 is 15 residues. V was cut by 0 bases and J by 2 bases, with 11 bases left in between. The CDR3 DNA sequence: TGTGCCAGCAGCTTAGGCGGGAGTAGGACCTACGAGCAGTACTTC. Its protein is CASSLGGSRTYEQYF.

The V and J genes are TRBV19 and TRBJ1-6; 8 bases line up with TRBD1. The CDR3 extends over 16 amino acids. Unmatched junction bases numbered 11, after V lost 5 bases and J lost 8 bases. Per germline, CDR1 LNHDA and CDR2 SQIVND (reference sequence). The CDR3, as DNA: TGTGCCAGTAGTCCTCGACAGGGGACGGGGGATTCACCCCTCCACTTT. Encoded protein: CASSPRQGTGDSPLHF. The complete variable domain, with remaining parts taken from reference TRBV19 and TRBJ1-6, reads DGGITQSPKYLFRKEGQNVTLSCEQNLNHDAMYWYRQDPGQGLRLIYYSQIVNDFQKGDIAEGYSVSREKKESFPLTVTSAQKNPTAFYLCASSPRQGTGDSPLHFGNGTRLTVT.

The V and J genes are TRBV19 and TRBJ1-6, with 7 positions matching TRBD1. The CDR3 loop spans 15 amino acids. In germline, CDR1 is LNHDA, CDR2 SQIVND (reference sequence). V trimming: 2 bases; J trimming: 7 bases; junction bases outside the gene matches: 5. CDR3 sequence reads: CASSIRNRGNSPLHF. The DNA for the CDR3 is TGTGCCAGTAGTATAAGGAACAGGGGAAATTCACCCCTCCACTTT.

This chain uses TRBV19 with TRBJ2-7, with D perhaps matching TRBD2 (5 bases). The CDR3 runs to 14 residues. CDR1 and CDR2 from the germline V gene are LNHDA and SQIVND (reference sequence). V lost 1 base and J 7 bases, leaving 14 bases between the germline ends. The CDR3 is CASSIGSRSGEQYF. CDR3 nucleotides: TGTGCCAGTAGTATAGGTAGCAGGTCGGGGGAGCAGTACTTC.

The sample holds one count of this clone. The chain uses TRBV20-1 and TRBJ2-1; D is uncertain. The CDR3 is 11 amino acids. The germline V gene encodes CDR1 DFQATT and CDR2 SNEGSKA (reference sequence). Trimming removed 1 base at V and 15 bases at J, with 13 bases between. CDR3 DNA: TGCAGTGCTAGAGTGGGCTCTACTCTGTTCTTC. It translates to CSARVGSTLFF.